The rows below give T cell receptor beta chains drawn from one sample of a study of T cell repertoires in cytomegalovirus infection. For these TCRs, the target antigens are not known. Via MiXCR, TCRdb re-called the reads, giving one row per CDR3 protein. The table has more than 95,000 distinct CDR3 sequences, roughly a third seen once. Specimen: CD8+ T cells from cultured PBMCs, collected from culture after CMV antigen stimulation. These receptors originate from a human donor in good health (CMV status not recorded). Some clones in this sample may be carry-over from other donors' samples. Each CDR3 is given with its conserved first and last residue. The D gene is left open where the match is weak. Some rows have no size entry. The others give once, few or many, or a class for an expanded clone.

>TRBJ2-7|TRBD1|few|TRBV15
TGTGCCACCAGCAGCCGGGACAGGGGGTATGAGCAGTACTTC
CATSSRDRGYEQYF
>TRBJ2-7|NA|few|TRBV7-9
TGTGCCAGCAGCTCGGGACACTACGAGCAGTACTTC
CASSSGHYEQYF
>TRBJ1-1|NA|NA|TRBV20-1
TGCAGTGCTAGCCCAGGATTTATGAACACTGAAGCTTTCTTT
CSASPGFMNTEAFF
>TRBJ2-5|NA|NA|TRBV7-3
TGTGCCAGCAGCTTAACGGCTTGGCCGGACCAAGAGACCCAGTACTTC
CASSLTAWPDQETQYF
>TRBJ1-6|NA|many|TRBV7-4
TGTGCCAGCAGCTTGAATGGGCAGGTCCCGGATAATGAAAATTCACCCCTCCACTTT
CASSLNGQVPDNENSPLHF
>TRBJ2-7|TRBD1|NA|TRBV2
TGTGCCAGCAGGGGGACAGGGTTGAGCTACGAGCAGTACTTC
CASRGTGLSYEQYF
>TRBJ1-1|NA|few|TRBV12-3/TRBV12-4
TGTGCCAGCAGTTTTTTTCAGGGGCCAGCTGAAGCTTTCTTT
CASSFFQGPAEAFF
>TRBJ1-5|NA|few|TRBV7-9
TGTGCCAGCAGCTCGGGGGGAATCGGCAATCAGCCCCAGCATTTT
CASSSGGIGNQPQHF
>TRBJ2-3|TRBD2|many|TRBV7-9
TGTGCCAGCAGCGTAGCGGGGGACTACACAGATACGCAGTATTTT
CASSVAGDYTDTQYF
>TRBJ2-1|NA|many|TRBV7-2
TGTGCCAGCAGCCTAACAGGGATACCCTACAATGAGCAGTTCTTC
CASSLTGIPYNEQFF
>TRBJ2-7|NA|few|TRBV11-2
TGTGCCAGCAGCTTAGTAGGAAGGGCAGACTACGAGCAGTACTTC
CASSLVGRADYEQYF
>TRBJ1-2|NA|few|TRBV29-1
TGCAGCGTCCGGGACACGGACATCTATGGCTACACCTTC
CSVRDTDIYGYTF
>TRBJ1-5|NA|NA|TRBV4-1
TGCGCCAGCAGCCAAGATTGGGACGGAAATCAGCCCCAGCATTTT
CASSQDWDGNQPQHF
>TRBJ1-6|NA|few|TRBV15
TGTGCCACCAGCAGAGACTCCAGCTCCTATAATTCACCCCTCCACTTT
CATSRDSSSYNSPLHF
>TRBJ2-3|TRBD2|few|TRBV4-1
TGCGCCAGCAGCCCATACCGGACTAGCAGTAGCACAGATACGCAGTATTTT
CASSPYRTSSSTDTQYF
>TRBJ1-2|NA|many|TRBV6-5
TGTGCCAGCAGTTCAGAACAGACTTGGAACTATGGCTACACCTTC
CASSSEQTWNYGYTF
>TRBJ2-7|TRBD1|NA|TRBV7-8
TGTGCCAGCAGCCAGGGGGCGGGGACTGACTACGAGCAGTACTTC
CASSQGAGTDYEQYF
>TRBJ2-3|TRBD1|NA|TRBV5-1
TGCGCCAGCATCTTAGGACAGGGGGCCACAGATACGCAGTATTTT
CASILGQGATDTQYF
>TRBJ2-3|NA|NA|TRBV11-2
TGTGCCAGCAGCTATGGACCATACACAGATACGCAGTATTTT
CASSYGPYTDTQYF
>TRBJ2-7|TRBD1|many|TRBV11-3
TGTGCCAGCAGCGTCTTCACAGGGGCGACCTACGAGCAGTACTTC
CASSVFTGATYEQYF
>TRBJ2-1|TRBD2|many|TRBV7-2
TGTGCCAGCAGCCTAGCGGGACTGACCTCCTACAATGAGCAGTTCTTC
CASSLAGLTSYNEQFF
>TRBJ2-7|NA|NA|TRBV7-6
TGTGCCAGCAGCATACTTGGGCCCTACGAGCAGTACTTC
CASSILGPYEQYF
>TRBJ1-1|TRBD1|NA|TRBV19
TGTGCCAGTAGGGACCCGGGACAGCGAATAACTGAAGCTTTCTTT
CASRDPGQRITEAFF
>TRBJ2-3|TRBD2|few|TRBV7-2
TGTGCCAGCAGCTTAGGCCTAGCGGGGGGAAGTCAGGGGTGG
CASSLGLAGGSQGW